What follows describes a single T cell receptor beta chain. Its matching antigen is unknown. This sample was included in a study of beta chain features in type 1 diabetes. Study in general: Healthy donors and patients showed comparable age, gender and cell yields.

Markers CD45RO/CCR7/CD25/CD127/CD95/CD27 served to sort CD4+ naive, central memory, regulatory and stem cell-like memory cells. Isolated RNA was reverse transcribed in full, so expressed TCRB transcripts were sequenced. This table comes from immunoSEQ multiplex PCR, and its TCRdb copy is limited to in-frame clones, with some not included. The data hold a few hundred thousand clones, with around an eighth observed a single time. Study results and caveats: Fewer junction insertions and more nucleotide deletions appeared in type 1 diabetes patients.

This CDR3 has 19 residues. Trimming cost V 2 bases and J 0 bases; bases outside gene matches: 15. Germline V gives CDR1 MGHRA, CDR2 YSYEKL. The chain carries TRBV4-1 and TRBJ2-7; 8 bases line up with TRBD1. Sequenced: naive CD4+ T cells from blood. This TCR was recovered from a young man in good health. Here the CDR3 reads CASSQHFRTGYGSSYEQYF. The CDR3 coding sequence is TGCGCCAGCAGCCAACACTTCCGGACAGGGTACGGGAGCTCCTACGAGCAGTACTTC.